The 3 T cell receptor beta chains listed next were all sequenced from one sample in a study of cytomegalovirus exposure and HLA in healthy donors. The PCR employed 60 Vbeta primers together with 13 Jbeta primers. Produced via immunoSEQ multiplex PCR; TCRdb's table is partial and in-frame only. The profile shows about 120,000 clones, roughly 70% of them singletons. The sample was PBMCs. The receptors were gathered from a woman aged 18-29 years in good health and CMV-seronegative.

This clone was counted between two and nine times. This chain links TRBV30 with TRBJ1-1; 7 bases agree with TRBD1. CDR3 size: 13 residues. Trimming cost V 1 base and J 1 base; bases outside gene matches: 0. Germline lookup yields CDR1 GTSNPN and CDR2 SVGIG (reference sequence). CDR3 coding DNA: TGTGCCTGGAGTGAGGGGGCGAACACTGAAGCTTTCTTT. This sequence encodes CAWSEGANTEAFF.

The chain carries TRBV6-1 and TRBJ2-7; no definite D call. The CDR3 loop spans 12 amino acids. Trimming left V 3 bases short and J 5 bases short, with 8 bases between. Germline lookup yields CDR1 MNHNS and CDR2 SASEGT. CDR3: CASSEYPHEQYF. CDR3 sequence (DNA): TGTGCCAGCAGTGAGTATCCCCACGAGCAGTACTTC.

This rearrangement joins TRBV19 to TRBJ1-6, with a possible D match to TRBD1 (5 bases). Germline CDR1 reads LNHDA; CDR2 reads SQIVND (reference sequence). The CDR3 runs 14 residues. Trimming cost V 6 bases and J 0 bases, with 6 bases left between them. The DNA for the CDR3 is TGTGCCAGTAGCGACAGCTCCTATAATTCACCCCTCCACTTT. Protein sequence: CASSDSSYNSPLHF.